The rows below give T cell receptor beta chains drawn from one sample of a study of OX40 agonist ivuxolimab in advanced cancers. The data were produced by immunoSEQ multiplex PCR, yet TCRdb's version contains in-frame clones alone and is incomplete. The table shows around 89,000 clones, with approximately 91% occurring only once. Here the sequenced sample was CD4+ or CD8+ T cells sorted from blood, taken in a trial of the OX40 agonist ivuxolimab. These receptors were obtained from an adult with an advanced solid tumor such as melanoma, head and neck, liver or kidney cancer. The CDR3 runs from the conserved cysteine through the conserved F or W. The D gene is left open where the match is weak.

D: NA
J: TRBJ2-7
V: TRBV11-3
CDR3: CASSLGGTSYEQYF
DNA: TGTGCCAGCAGCTTAGGGGGGACCTCCTACGAGCAGTACTTC

D: TRBD1
J: TRBJ1-4
V: TRBV7-8
CDR3: CASSWTGLGEKLFF
DNA: TGTGCCAGCAGCTGGACAGGGCTAGGTGAAAAACTGTTTTTT

D: NA
J: TRBJ1-1
V: TRBV6-5
CDR3: CASIKDTRSEAFF
DNA: TGTGCCAGCATTAAGGACACCCGGTCTGAAGCTTTCTTT

D: NA
J: TRBJ2-1
V: TRBV7-2
CDR3: CASSPVPSYNEQFF
DNA: TGTGCCAGCAGCCCCGTTCCCTCCTACAATGAGCAGTTCTTC

D: NA
J: TRBJ1-1
V: TRBV28
CDR3: CASLPQTGGTEAFF
DNA: TGTGCCAGCCTCCCCCAGACGGGGGGCACTGAAGCTTTCTTT

D: NA
J: TRBJ1-1
V: TRBV6-6
CDR3: CASRSGQNTEAFF
DNA: TGTGCCAGCAGATCGGGACAGAACACTGAAGCTTTCTTT

D: TRBD2
J: TRBJ2-1
V: TRBV7-9
CDR3: CASSPGPGLARNEQFF
DNA: TGTGCCAGCAGCCCTGGCCCGGGACTAGCGAGGAATGAGCAGTTCTTC

D: NA
J: TRBJ1-2
V: TRBV4-3
CDR3: CASSQDRGINYGYTF
DNA: TGCGCCAGCAGCCAAGACAGGGGAATAAACTATGGCTACACCTTC

D: NA
J: TRBJ2-7
V: TRBV28
CDR3: CASTVSSYEQYF
DNA: TGTGCCAGCACCGTAAGCTCCTACGAGCAGTACTTC

D: NA
J: TRBJ2-7
V: TRBV27
CDR3: CASSTIPGLPSYEQYF
DNA: TGTGCCAGCAGCACAATCCCGGGACTCCCTAGCTACGAGCAGTACTTC

D: NA
J: TRBJ2-7
V: TRBV6-5
CDR3: CASSTGLNEQYF
DNA: TGTGCCAGCAGTACAGGTTTGAACGAGCAGTACTTC

D: TRBD1
J: TRBJ2-7
V: TRBV5-1
CDR3: CASSPGTGGEQYF
DNA: TGCGCCAGCAGCCCCGGGACAGGCGGCGAGCAGTACTTC

D: TRBD1
J: TRBJ1-2
V: TRBV14
CDR3: CASSPTQGATAGGYTF
DNA: TGTGCCAGCAGCCCGACGCAGGGGGCGACTGCGGGAGGCTACACCTTC

D: NA
J: TRBJ1-1
V: TRBV7-6
CDR3: CASSLEQRDMNTEAFF
DNA: TGTGCCAGCAGCTTAGAACAGAGAGACATGAACACTGAAGCTTTCTTT

D: NA
J: TRBJ1-2
V: TRBV18
CDR3: CASSPPSLDYGYTF
DNA: TGTGCCAGCTCACCACCAAGTTTAGACTATGGCTACACCTTC

D: TRBD1
J: TRBJ2-3
V: TRBV18
CDR3: CASSGQGVEDTQYF
DNA: TGTGCCAGCTCGGGACAGGGGGTTGAGGATACGCAGTATTTT

D: NA
J: TRBJ2-7
V: TRBV6-5
CDR3: CASSYGALTLEQYF
DNA: TGTGCCAGCAGTTATGGGGCACTAACCTTAGAGCAGTACTTC

D: NA
J: TRBJ2-3
V: TRBV2
CDR3: CASSVLGGTDTQYF
DNA: TGTGCCAGCAGTGTTCTAGGTGGGACAGATACGCAGTATTTT

D: TRBD1
J: TRBJ1-1
V: TRBV5-1
CDR3: CATKRGQGRDTEAFF
DNA: TGCGCCACCAAAAGGGGACAGGGGAGGGACACTGAAGCTTTCTTT

D: TRBD2
J: TRBJ2-1
V: TRBV5-1
CDR3: CASSLAGEGGNEQFF
DNA: TGCGCCAGCAGCTTGGCCGGGGAGGGCGGCAATGAGCAGTTCTTC

D: NA
J: TRBJ1-3
V: TRBV6-5
CDR3: CASRGLTDYGNTIYF
DNA: TGTGCCAGCAGGGGGCTGACGGATTATGGAAACACCATATATTTT

D: TRBD2
J: TRBJ2-7
V: TRBV27
CDR3: CASSFLLAGGRNEQYF
DNA: TGTGCCAGCAGTTTCCTCCTAGCGGGAGGGCGGAACGAGCAGTACTTC

D: TRBD1
J: TRBJ1-3
V: TRBV7-2
CDR3: CASSLGGQVYSGNTIYF
DNA: TGTGCCAGCAGCTTGGGAGGACAGGTATATTCTGGAAACACCATATATTTT

D: NA
J: TRBJ2-2
V: TRBV5-6
CDR3: CASSLGETGELFF
DNA: TGTGCCAGCAGCTTAGGGGAGACCGGGGAGCTGTTTTTT